Shown below are 10 T cell receptor beta chains from a single sample sequenced in a study of OX40 agonist ivuxolimab in advanced cancers. Using immunoSEQ multiplex PCR, the repertoire was profiled, and TCRdb retains in-frame clones only, with some absent. The sample includes about 46,000 clones, roughly 91% seen only once; the top ten take roughly 5%. This specimen was CD4+ or CD8+ T cells sorted from blood, taken in a trial of the OX40 agonist ivuxolimab. The source of these receptors is an adult with an advanced solid tumor such as melanoma, head and neck, liver or kidney cancer.

V and J are TRBV19 and TRBJ1-5; the D gene is possibly TRBD1 (6 bases). The CDR3 spans 16 residues. Trimming pared 5 bases from V and 6 bases from J, leaving 20 bases between. CDR1 is LNHDA, CDR2 SQIVND, per germline (reference sequence). CDR3 loop: CASSSVTGLKFQPQHF. The CDR3 coding sequence is TGTGCCAGTAGTTCAGTAACAGGGCTTAAATTTCAGCCCCAGCATTTT.

The chain uses TRBV15 and TRBJ1-1; no firm D call. CDR1 and CDR2 from the germline V gene are LNHNV and YYDKDF (reference sequence). The V end was cut by 5 bases, the J end by 1 base, with 11 bases between. The CDR3 loop spans 14 amino acids. DNA for the CDR3: TGTGCCACCAGCGGATCCTTTACGAACACTGAAGCTTTCTTT. Translating it yields CATSGSFTNTEAFF.

The rearrangement joins TRBV29-1 to TRBJ2-7; possibly TRBD2 for D (6 bases). Trimming pared 2 bases from V and 1 base from J, leaving 12 bases between. CDR1 is SQVTM, CDR2 ANQGSEA, per germline. The CDR3 is 14 residues long. CDR3 loop: CSVETGSGSYEQYF. The DNA of the CDR3 is TGCAGCGTTGAAACCGGCAGCGGGTCCTACGAGCAGTACTTC.

The chain employs TRBV4-1 and TRBJ2-6; D remains unclear. This CDR3 has 12 residues. V lost 0 bases and J 12 bases, leaving 6 bases between the germline ends. The germline gives CDR1 MGHRA, CDR2 YSYEKL. CDR3 DNA sequence: TGCGCCAGCAGCCAAGAATCGCCCGTCCTGACTTTC. It yields the protein CASSQESPVLTF.

The chain has TRBV7-9 and TRBJ2-2, with D unclear. V lost 9 bases, J lost 1 base, and 9 bases lay in between. The CDR3 covers 13 residues. Germline lookup yields CDR1 SEHNR and CDR2 FQNEAQ (reference sequence). CDR3: CARRLENTGELFF. CDR3 coding DNA: TGTGCCAGACGCCTTGAGAACACCGGGGAGCTGTTTTTT.

The chain employs TRBV7-8 and TRBJ2-7; 9 positions match TRBD2. With 4 bases clipped from V and 5 bases from J, the junction kept 12 bases outside the gene matches. The CDR3 contains 16 residues. The V gene's germline CDR1 is SGHVS and CDR2 FQNEAQ. The CDR3: CASSSVRGGGLNEQYV. The CDR3 nucleotides read TGTGCCAGCAGCTCGGTACGCGGGGGGGGTTTAAACGAGCAGTACGTC.

V and J are TRBV4-1 and TRBJ2-3; D is possibly TRBD2 (6 bases). Germline V gives CDR1 MGHRA, CDR2 YSYEKL. V was shortened by 0 bases and J by 5 bases, with 12 bases between the two germline ends. This CDR3 is 15 amino acids long. This CDR3 is CASSQEWMRGDTQYF. CDR3 nucleotides: TGCGCCAGCAGCCAAGAGTGGATGCGGGGAGATACGCAGTATTTT.

The chain couples TRBV5-8 to TRBJ2-1; 12 positions agree with TRBD2. Trimming removed 1 base from V and 0 bases from J; junction bases left unmatched: 8. The CDR3 contains 19 residues. Germline V lookup: CDR1 SGHTS, CDR2 YDEGEE. The CDR3 DNA reads as TGTGCCAGCAGCTTGATGCCTAGCGGGGGGGATAGCTCCTACAATGAGCAGTTCTTC. Its protein product is CASSLMPSGGDSSYNEQFF.

As DNA, the CDR3 is TGTGCCAGCAGTTTAGCCGGGACAGGAGGTGAAAAACTGTTTTTT. This codes for CASSLAGTGGEKLFF. The chain combines TRBV27 with TRBJ1-4, with 8 positions matching TRBD1. CDR1 is MNHEY, CDR2 SMNVEV, per germline (reference sequence). V shed 2 bases, J shed 7 bases, and the junction held 6 bases outside the gene matches. The CDR3 is 15 residues long.

This rearrangement joins TRBV4-1 to TRBJ2-1; D is perhaps TRBD1 (6 bases). The CDR3 loop spans 15 amino acids. Deletions cut 0 bases from V and 9 bases from J, with 15 bases between. The germline V gene encodes CDR1 MGHRA and CDR2 YSYEKL. CDR3 sequence reads: CASSQEGQGLGEQFF. The CDR3 coding sequence is TGCGCCAGCAGCCAAGAGGGGCAGGGGTTAGGTGAGCAGTTCTTC.